The 24 T cell receptor beta chains below come from one sample, sequenced in a study of cytomegalovirus exposure and HLA in healthy donors. It was with 60 Vbeta and 13 Jbeta primers that the PCR ran. This table comes from immunoSEQ multiplex PCR, and its TCRdb copy is limited to in-frame clones, with some not included. In the table there are around 150,000 clones, 75% to 90% of which are singletons. The source material was PBMCs. Receptor source: a woman between 50 and 59 years old in good health and CMV-seropositive.

This sequence joins TRBV30 and TRBJ1-2; 9 bases are a match to TRBD1. Germline CDR1 and CDR2: GTSNPN and SVGIG (reference sequence). V was pared by 8 bases and J by 4 bases, with 8 bases of the junction left unmatched. The CDR3 sequence is 13 residues long. CDR3 loop: CATDRTGVYGYTF. DNA for the CDR3: TGTGCCACAGACCGGACAGGGGTCTATGGCTACACCTTC.

This clone is deemed medium-sized. The chain employs TRBV10-3 and TRBJ1-1; a weak D match, TRBD1 (5 bases). Trimming stripped 6 bases from V and 5 bases from J, with 13 bases between. Germline V CDR1 and CDR2: ENHRY, SYGVKD. The CDR3 has 13 amino acids. CDR3 nucleotide sequence: TGTGCCATCAGGGGGGGTGAGGGTACTGAAGCTTTCTTT. It is translated as CAIRGGEGTEAFF.

This clone was seen a few times. This chain joins TRBV19 and TRBJ1-1; D unclear. Trimming shortened V by 3 bases and J by 4 bases, and 12 bases separated the two germline ends. Germline CDR1 and CDR2: LNHDA and SQIVND (reference sequence). The CDR3 is 14 amino acids. CDR3 nucleotides: TGTGCCAGTAGTATCGCCATCTCGGGCACTGAAGCTTTCTTT. Translating gives CASSIAISGTEAFF.

This sequence joins TRBV7-2 and TRBJ2-2, with D uncertain. Germline lookup yields CDR1 SGHTA and CDR2 FQGNSA. Trimming removed 3 bases at V and 4 bases at J, with 9 bases between. The CDR3 sequence is 14 residues long. The CDR3 spells CASSFNWFTGELFF. The CDR3 DNA reads as TGTGCCAGCAGCTTTAACTGGTTCACCGGGGAGCTGTTTTTT. Variable domain in full (rest from reference TRBV7-2 and TRBJ2-2): GAGVSQSPSNKVTEKGKDVELRCDPISGHTALYWYRQSLGQGLEFLIYFQGNSAPDKSGLPSDRFSAERTGGSVSTLTIQRTQQEDSAVYLCASSFNWFTGELFFGEGSRLTVL.

This sequence joins TRBV6-1 and TRBJ1-3; tentatively, D is TRBD1 (5 bases). CDR3 size: 14 residues. V was clipped by 5 bases and J by 4 bases, with 12 bases between them. The germline CDR1 and CDR2 sequences are MNHNS and SASEGT. Here the CDR3 DNA reads TGTGCCAGCAGTTCCAGGGTCTTGGGAAACACCATATATTTT. The encoded protein is CASSSRVLGNTIYF.

This clone has only a few counts. The rearrangement uses TRBV2 and TRBJ2-3, with 11 nucleotides matching TRBD1. CDR3 length equals 14 residues. V dropped 4 bases and J dropped 4; count of bases not matched to a gene: 1. CDR1 is SNHLY and CDR2 is FYNNEI in the germline V gene. The CDR3 loop is CASSGDRGADTQYF. CDR3 sequence (DNA): TGTGCCAGCAGTGGGGACAGGGGGGCAGATACGCAGTATTTT.

The chain employs TRBV6-6 and TRBJ1-2; the D gene is possibly TRBD1 (5 bases). Deletions cut 2 bases from V and 8 bases from J, with 15 bases between. This CDR3 has 14 residues. Germline V gene lookup returns CDR1 MNHNY and CDR2 SVGAGI (reference sequence). The CDR3 DNA follows: TGTGCCAGCAGTTACGGTTTCGACAGACAAGGCTACACCTTC. Translation gives CASSYGFDRQGYTF.

The sample holds one count of this clone. The rearrangement links TRBV11-3 to TRBJ1-1, with D uncertain. V was cut by 1 base and J by 4 bases, with 7 bases left in between. In germline, CDR1 is SGHNT, CDR2 YENEEA. The CDR3 contains 13 residues. CDR3 nucleotides: TGTGCCAGCAGCTTAGCCCCTAGCACTGAAGCTTTCTTT. Its protein product is CASSLAPSTEAFF.

The V and J genes are TRBV28 and TRBJ2-3; 10 nucleotides match TRBD2. CDR3 length: 16 residues. V lost 4 bases and J lost 1; bases outside the gene matches: 5. CDR1 MDHEN and CDR2 SYDVKM come from the germline V gene. CDR3 amino acids: CASSSPGTSGTDTQYF. The CDR3 coding sequence is TGTGCCAGCAGTTCCCCCGGGACTAGCGGCACAGATACGCAGTATTTT.

The chain carries TRBV10-2 and TRBJ2-3; D gene unclear. CDR3 length: 19 residues. Between the trimmed V and J ends, which lost 6 bases and 0 bases, there was a span of 25 bases. Germline assignment: CDR1 WSHSY and CDR2 SAAADI. The CDR3 DNA follows: TGCGCCAGCAGCCTGAGTCAAGTCCCCTATGACGGGAGCACAGATACGCAGTATTTT. Protein: CASSLSQVPYDGSTDTQYF.

This chain uses TRBV27 with TRBJ2-1; D is undetermined. The CDR3 loop spans 14 amino acids. The germline CDR1 and CDR2 sequences are MNHEY and SMNVEV (reference sequence). Between the trimmed V and J ends, which lost 0 bases and 4 bases, there was a span of 7 bases. In nucleotides, the CDR3 is TGTGCCAGCAGTTTATCCGGAGCTTACAATGAGCAGTTCTTC. This translates into CASSLSGAYNEQFF.

CDR3 in DNA: TGTGCCAGCAGCTTACGTGTAGGGGACTATGGCTACACCTTC. It is translated as CASSLRVGDYGYTF. This chain connects TRBV7-2 to TRBJ1-2; D possibly corresponds to TRBD1 (5 bases). V lost 2 bases to trimming and J lost 3 bases, with 10 bases between them. The CDR3 extends over 14 amino acids. The V gene's germline CDR1 is SGHTA and CDR2 FQGNSA.

The chain couples TRBV6-1 to TRBJ1-4, with a tentative D call TRBD1 (6 bases). The V end lost 1 base, the J end lost 8 bases, and 11 bases lay between the germline ends. This CDR3 is 14 amino acids long. The germline gives CDR1 MNHNS, CDR2 SASEGT. The CDR3 nucleotides read TGTGCCAGCAGTGAAGGGGCAGGGGAGGAAAAACTGTTTTTT. This codes for CASSEGAGEEKLFF.

The chain has TRBV9 and TRBJ2-1, with D unresolved. The V end lost 2 bases, the J end lost 15 bases, and 18 bases lay between the germline ends. In germline, CDR1 is SGDLS, CDR2 YYNGEE. CDR3 size: 13 residues. CDR3: CASSVKIASLLFF. The CDR3 coding sequence is TGTGCCAGCAGCGTGAAGATAGCCTCCTTACTGTTCTTC.

This rearrangement joins TRBV27 to TRBJ2-5; D not certain. The J call could be wrong; TRBJ2-7 is a better fit for the DNA end. Germline V lookup: CDR1 MNHEY, CDR2 SMNVEV (reference sequence). CDR3 length equals 12 residues. The CDR3 sequence: CASRSDSYEQYF. The CDR3 coding sequence is TGTGCCAGCAGGTCGGACTCCTACGAGCAGTACTTC.

This chain uses TRBV18 with TRBJ1-2; a possible D gene is TRBD1 (6 bases). The length of the CDR3 is 15 residues. Germline-derived CDR1 and CDR2 are KGHSH and LQKENI. The V and J ends lost 5 bases and 4 bases respectively, with 17 bases between them. The CDR3 DNA reads as TGTGCCAGCTCAAATATTGTCGGACAGCCCTATGGCTACACCTTC. This sequence encodes CASSNIVGQPYGYTF.

The chain is built from TRBV9 and TRBJ2-7, with D maybe TRBD2 (5 bases). V was trimmed by 0 bases and J by 3 bases, leaving 16 bases between them. CDR3 length: 16 amino acids. Germline assignment: CDR1 SGDLS and CDR2 YYNGEE. CDR3 bases: TGTGCCAGCAGCGTAGGCGGTCTAGCCTTCCTCTACGAGCAGTACTTC. Translation: CASSVGGLAFLYEQYF.

The rearrangement links TRBV7-2 to TRBJ1-2; D is perhaps TRBD1 (6 bases). The CDR3 is 17 residues long. CDR1 is SGHTA, CDR2 FQGNSA, per germline. The V gene lost 3 bases and the J gene lost 7 bases, with 24 bases spanning the gap. The CDR3 spells CASSFLGPGRGISGYTF. CDR3 DNA: TGTGCCAGCAGCTTTTTAGGTCCGGGCAGGGGAATTTCTGGCTACACCTTC.

This chain joins TRBV7-3 and TRBJ2-5, with a tentative D call TRBD2 (6 bases). From germline, CDR1 is SGHTA and CDR2 FQGTGA. V dropped 4 bases and J dropped 1 base, with 16 bases sitting between them. CDR3 size: 16 residues. The CDR3 DNA follows: TGTGCCAGCAGCTCGTACGTAGCGGCGATCCAAGAGACCCAGTACTTC. Translation: CASSSYVAAIQETQYF.

This clone was detected only once. This chain joins TRBV27 and TRBJ2-7; 10 bases map to TRBD2. Germline V lookup: CDR1 MNHEY, CDR2 SMNVEV (reference sequence). With V trimmed by 9 bases and J by 4 bases, 3 bases remained unmatched. The CDR3 loop spans 12 amino acids. CDR3 in DNA: TGTGCCAGTACTAGCGGGGATTACGAGCAGTACTTC. The encoded protein is CASTSGDYEQYF.

This chain links TRBV19 with TRBJ2-5; TRBD1 might be the D (6 bases). The CDR3 runs 14 residues. CDR1 LNHDA and CDR2 SQIVND come from the germline V gene (reference sequence). Deletions cut 4 bases from V and 1 base from J, with 10 bases between. In DNA, the CDR3 is TGTGCCAGTAGTACTCGGACAGCCCAAGAGACCCAGTACTTC. It encodes CASSTRTAQETQYF.

This chain joins TRBV2 and TRBJ1-1, with TRBD1 matching over 7 bases. Germline loops: CDR1 SNHLY, CDR2 FYNNEI. V was pared by 10 bases and J by 0 bases, with 5 bases of the junction left unmatched. CDR3 length: 13 amino acids. In DNA, the CDR3 is TGTGCCACCAAGGGACAGTTGAACACTGAAGCTTTCTTT. Residues: CATKGQLNTEAFF. The full variable domain, its missing parts supplied by reference TRBV2 and TRBJ1-1, is EPEVTQTPSHQVTQMGQEVILRCVPISNHLYFYWYRQILGQKVEFLVSFYNNEISEKSEIFDDQFSVERPDGSNFTLKIRSTKLEDSAMYFCATKGQLNTEAFFGQGTRLTVV.

The chain is built from TRBV6-5 and TRBJ2-3; a weak D match, TRBD2 (6 bases). V was trimmed by 7 bases and J by 6 bases, leaving 20 bases between them. This CDR3 has 15 amino acids. Germline V gives CDR1 MNHEY, CDR2 SVGAGI. This CDR3 reads CASKAGVAEADTQYF. CDR3 DNA: TGTGCCAGCAAAGCCGGAGTAGCGGAAGCTGATACGCAGTATTTT.

The chain has TRBV14 and TRBJ1-2, with 9 nucleotides matching TRBD1. In germline, CDR1 is SGHDN, CDR2 FVKESK. The junction had 6 bases not matched to a gene; V was cut back by 5 bases and J by 8 bases. CDR3 length equals 13 residues. The CDR3 DNA reads TGTGCCAGCAGCATCAGAACAGGGGGCGGCTACACCTTC. Translating it yields CASSIRTGGGYTF.